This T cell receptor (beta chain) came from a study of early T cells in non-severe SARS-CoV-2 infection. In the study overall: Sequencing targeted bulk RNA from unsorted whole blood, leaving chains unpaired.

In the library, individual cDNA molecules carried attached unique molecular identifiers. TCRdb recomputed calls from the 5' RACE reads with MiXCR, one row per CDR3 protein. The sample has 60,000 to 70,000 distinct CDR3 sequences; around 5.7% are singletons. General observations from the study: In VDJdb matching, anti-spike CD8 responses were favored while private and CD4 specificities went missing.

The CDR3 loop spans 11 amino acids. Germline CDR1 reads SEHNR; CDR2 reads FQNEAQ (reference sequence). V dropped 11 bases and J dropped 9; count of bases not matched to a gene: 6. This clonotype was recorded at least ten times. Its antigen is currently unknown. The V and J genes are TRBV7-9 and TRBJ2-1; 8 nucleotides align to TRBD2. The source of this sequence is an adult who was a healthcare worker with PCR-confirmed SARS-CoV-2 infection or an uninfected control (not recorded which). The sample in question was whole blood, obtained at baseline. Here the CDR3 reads CASGLVGEQFF. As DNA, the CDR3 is TGTGCCTCGGGACTAGTGGGTGAGCAGTTCTTC.